The rows below give T cell receptor beta chains drawn from one sample of a study of radiotherapy plus CTLA-4 blockade in lung cancer. Some clones are missing from TCRdb's copy, which holds only in-frame ones; the method was immunoSEQ multiplex PCR. The repertoire holds some 70,000 clones, with about 80% as singletons. The material sequenced was peripheral blood, taken from a patient treated with radiotherapy plus ipilimumab. These receptors all stem from a human donor with non-small cell lung cancer who had a partial response to radiotherapy plus ipilimumab. The conserved cysteine and the conserved F or W are not part of the CDR3 here.

>TRBJ1-2|TRBV7-9
ASSLNRDRGNGYT
>TRBJ2-2|TRBV5-1
ASSPQGGTGELF
>TRBJ2-5|TRBV9
ASSAPGLQETQY
>TRBJ2-3|TRBV5-1
ASSPGASGSGLTSDTQY
>TRBJ2-2|TRBV9
ASNTPSGAGDYVSTGELF
>TRBJ2-2|TRBV4-1
ASSPAGARGTGELF
>TRBJ1-2|TRBV7-2
ASRTAGGYGYT
>TRBJ1-1|TRBV18
ASSQGGLAEAF
>TRBJ2-7|TRBV6-5
ASSYRGTGATEQY
>TRBJ1-5|TRBV28
ASAGSAGGLKPQH
>TRBJ2-7|TRBV7-2
ASSSGTRGEQY
>TRBJ1-3|TRBV28
ASSSYPSGQGGNTIY
>TRBJ2-1|TRBV5-6
ASSLASGSTYNEQF
>TRBJ2-7|TRBV7-2
ASSSITYEQY
>NA|TRBV13
ASSEGLAGSYEQY
>TRBJ2-2|TRBV2
ASSPLAGEYTGELF
>TRBJ2-7|TRBV29-1
SVEVVGGPYEQY
>TRBJ2-7|TRBV27
ASSPGTVYEQY
>TRBJ2-1|TRBV10-3
AIRTFDRGLNNEQF
>TRBJ2-2|TRBV5-1
ASNLAGVTGELF